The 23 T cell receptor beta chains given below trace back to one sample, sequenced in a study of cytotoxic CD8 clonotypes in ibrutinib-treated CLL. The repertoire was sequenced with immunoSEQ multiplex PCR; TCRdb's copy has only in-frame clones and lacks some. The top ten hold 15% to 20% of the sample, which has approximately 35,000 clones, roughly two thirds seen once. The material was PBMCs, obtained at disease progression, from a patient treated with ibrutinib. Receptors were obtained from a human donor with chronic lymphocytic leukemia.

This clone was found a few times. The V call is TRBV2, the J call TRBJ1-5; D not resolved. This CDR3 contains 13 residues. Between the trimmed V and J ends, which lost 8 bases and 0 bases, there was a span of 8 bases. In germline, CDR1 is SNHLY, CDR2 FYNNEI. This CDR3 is CASLARSNQPQHF. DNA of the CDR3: TGTGCCAGCCTAGCCCGTAGCAATCAGCCCCAGCATTTT.

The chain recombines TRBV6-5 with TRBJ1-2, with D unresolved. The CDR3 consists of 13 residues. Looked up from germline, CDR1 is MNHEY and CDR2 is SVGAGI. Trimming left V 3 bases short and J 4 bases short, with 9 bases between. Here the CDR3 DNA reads TGTGCCAGCAGTTATGCGGGAATCTATGGCTACACCTTC. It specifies CASSYAGIYGYTF.

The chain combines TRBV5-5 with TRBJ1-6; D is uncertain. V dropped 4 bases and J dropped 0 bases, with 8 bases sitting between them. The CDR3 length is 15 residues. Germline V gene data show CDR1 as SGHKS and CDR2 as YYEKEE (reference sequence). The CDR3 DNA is TGTGCCAGCAGCCCCTTCCCCTCCTATAATTCACCCCTCCACTTT. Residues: CASSPFPSYNSPLHF. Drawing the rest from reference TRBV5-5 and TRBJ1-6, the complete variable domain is DAGVTQSPTHLIKTRGQQVTLRCSPISGHKSVSWYQQVLGQGPQFIFQYYEKEERGRGNFPDRFSARQFPNYSSELNVNALLLGDSALYLCASSPFPSYNSPLHFGNGTRLTVT.

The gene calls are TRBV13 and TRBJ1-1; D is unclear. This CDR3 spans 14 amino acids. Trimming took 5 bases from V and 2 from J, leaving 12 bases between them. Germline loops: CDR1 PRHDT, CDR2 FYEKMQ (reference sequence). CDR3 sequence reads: CASSPPPGNTEAFF. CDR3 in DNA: TGTGCCAGCAGCCCCCCGCCGGGAAACACTGAAGCTTTCTTT. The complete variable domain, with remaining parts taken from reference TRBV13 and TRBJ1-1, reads AAGVIQSPRHLIKEKRETATLKCYPIPRHDTVYWYQQGPGQDPQFLISFYEKMQSDKGSIPDRFSAQQFSDYHSELNMSSLELGDSALYFCASSPPPGNTEAFFGQGTRLTVV.

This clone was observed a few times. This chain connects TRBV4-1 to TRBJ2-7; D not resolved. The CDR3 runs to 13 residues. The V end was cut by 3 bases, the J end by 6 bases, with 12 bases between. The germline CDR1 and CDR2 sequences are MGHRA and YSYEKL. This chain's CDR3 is CASSQVHWSEQYF. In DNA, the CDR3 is TGCGCCAGCAGCCAGGTCCACTGGAGCGAGCAGTACTTC.

This CDR3 reads CASGWGSLYF. DNA of the CDR3: TGTGCCAGCGGGTGGGGGTCCCTGTACTTC. This rearrangement joins TRBV27 to TRBJ2-7, with D perhaps matching TRBD1 or TRBD2 (5 bases each). CDR3 length: 10 amino acids. The germline V gene encodes CDR1 MNHEY and CDR2 SMNVEV (reference sequence). With 8 bases removed from V and 12 bases from J, the gap between germline ends came to 14 bases.

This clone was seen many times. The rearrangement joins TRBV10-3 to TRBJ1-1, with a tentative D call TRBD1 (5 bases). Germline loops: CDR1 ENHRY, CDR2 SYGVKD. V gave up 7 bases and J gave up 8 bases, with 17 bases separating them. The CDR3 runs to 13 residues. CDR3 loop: CAITNGGVLEAFF. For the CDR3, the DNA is TGTGCCATCACCAACGGGGGAGTCCTGGAAGCTTTCTTT.

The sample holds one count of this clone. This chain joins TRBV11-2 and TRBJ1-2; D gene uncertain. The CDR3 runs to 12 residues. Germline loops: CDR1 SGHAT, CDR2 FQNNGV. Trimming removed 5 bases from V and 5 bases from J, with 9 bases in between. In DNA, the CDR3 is TGTGCCAGCAGCGGATCAGAATATGGCTACACCTTC. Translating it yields CASSGSEYGYTF.

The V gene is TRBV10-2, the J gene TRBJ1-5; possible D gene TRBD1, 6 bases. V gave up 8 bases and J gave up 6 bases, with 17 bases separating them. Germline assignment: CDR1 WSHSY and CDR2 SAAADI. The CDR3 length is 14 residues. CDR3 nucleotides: TGCGCCAGCGTCGAACAGGGAGGAGGTCAGCCCCAGCATTTT. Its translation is CASVEQGGGQPQHF.

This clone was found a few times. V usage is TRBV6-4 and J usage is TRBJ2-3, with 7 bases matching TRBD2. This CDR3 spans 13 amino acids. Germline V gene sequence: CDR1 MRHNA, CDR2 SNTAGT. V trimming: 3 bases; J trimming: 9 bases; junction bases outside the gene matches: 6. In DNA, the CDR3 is TGTGCCAGCAGTGAGGGGAGCGGGGTGACGCAGTATTTT. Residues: CASSEGSGVTQYF.

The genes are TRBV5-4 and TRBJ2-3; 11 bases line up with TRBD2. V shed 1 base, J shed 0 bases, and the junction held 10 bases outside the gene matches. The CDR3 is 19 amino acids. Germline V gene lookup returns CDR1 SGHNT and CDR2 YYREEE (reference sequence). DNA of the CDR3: TGTGCCAGCAGCTTGACGGGACTAGCGGCAATCACTAGCACAGATACGCAGTATTTT. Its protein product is CASSLTGLAAITSTDTQYF.

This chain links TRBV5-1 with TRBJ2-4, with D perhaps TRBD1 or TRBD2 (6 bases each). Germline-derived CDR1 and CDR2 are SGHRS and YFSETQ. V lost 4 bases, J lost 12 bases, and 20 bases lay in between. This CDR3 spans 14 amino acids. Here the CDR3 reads CASSVRDPEGDQYF. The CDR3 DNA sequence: TGCGCCAGCAGCGTCCGGGACCCGGAGGGGGATCAGTACTTC.

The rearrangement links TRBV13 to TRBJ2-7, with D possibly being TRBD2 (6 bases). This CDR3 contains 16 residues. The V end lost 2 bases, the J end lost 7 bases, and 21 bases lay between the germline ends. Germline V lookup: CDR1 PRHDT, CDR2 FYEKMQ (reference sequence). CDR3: CASSLSNGGDFGEQYF. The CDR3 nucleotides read TGTGCCAGCAGCTTATCCAACGGCGGGGACTTCGGGGAGCAGTACTTC.

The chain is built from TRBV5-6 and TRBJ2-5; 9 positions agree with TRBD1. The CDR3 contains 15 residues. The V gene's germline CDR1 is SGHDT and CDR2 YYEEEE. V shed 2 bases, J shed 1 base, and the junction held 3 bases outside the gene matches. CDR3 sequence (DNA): TGTGCCAGCAGCTTTCTGGGACAGGGCCAAGAGACCCAGTACTTC. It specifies CASSFLGQGQETQYF.

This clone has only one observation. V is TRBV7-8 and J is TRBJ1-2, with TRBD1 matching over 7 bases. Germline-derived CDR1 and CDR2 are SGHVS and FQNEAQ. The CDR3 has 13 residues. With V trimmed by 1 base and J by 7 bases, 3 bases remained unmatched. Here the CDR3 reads CASSLGAGGGYTF. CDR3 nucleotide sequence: TGTGCCAGCAGCTTAGGGGCAGGGGGTGGCTACACCTTC.

CDR3 sequence (DNA): TGTGCCAGCAGTACCCAGCAGGGAGGCATTCAGTACTTC. This encodes CASSTQQGGIQYF. The chain uses TRBV6-5 and TRBJ2-4; D may be TRBD2 (6 bases). V dropped 5 bases and J dropped 9 bases, with 14 bases sitting between them. CDR1 MNHEY and CDR2 SVGAGI come from the germline V gene. This CDR3 has 13 residues.

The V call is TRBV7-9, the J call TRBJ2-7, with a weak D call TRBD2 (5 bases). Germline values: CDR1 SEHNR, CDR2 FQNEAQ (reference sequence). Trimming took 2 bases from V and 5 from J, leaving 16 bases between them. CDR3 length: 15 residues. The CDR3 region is CASSLSASFDHEQYF. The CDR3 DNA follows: TGTGCCAGCAGCTTAAGCGCTAGCTTTGACCACGAGCAGTACTTC. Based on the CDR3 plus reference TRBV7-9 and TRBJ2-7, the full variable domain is DTGVSQNPRHKITKRGQNVTFRCDPISEHNRLYWYRQTLGQGPEFLTYFQNEAQLEKSRLLSDRFSAERPKGSFSTLEIQRTEQGDSAMYLCASSLSASFDHEQYFGPGTRLTVT.

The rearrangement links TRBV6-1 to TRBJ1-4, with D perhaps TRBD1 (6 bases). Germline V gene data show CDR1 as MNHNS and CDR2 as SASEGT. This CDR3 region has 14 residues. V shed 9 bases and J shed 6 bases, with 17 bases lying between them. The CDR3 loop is CASQGWRGDEKLFF. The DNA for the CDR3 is TGTGCCAGTCAGGGGTGGAGGGGAGATGAAAAACTGTTTTTT.

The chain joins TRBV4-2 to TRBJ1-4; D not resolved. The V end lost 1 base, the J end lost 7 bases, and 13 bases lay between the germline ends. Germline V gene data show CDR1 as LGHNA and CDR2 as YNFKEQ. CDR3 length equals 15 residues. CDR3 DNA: TGTGCCAGCAGCCAAGTAGCTTTGGTCTTTGAAAAACTGTTTTTT. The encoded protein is CASSQVALVFEKLFF.

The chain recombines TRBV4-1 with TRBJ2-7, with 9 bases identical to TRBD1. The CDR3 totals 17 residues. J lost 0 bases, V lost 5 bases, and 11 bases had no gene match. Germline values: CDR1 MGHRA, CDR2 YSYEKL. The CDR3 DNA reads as TGCGCCAGCAGCGGGGGACAGGGTGGTCCGAGCTCCTACGAGCAGTACTTC. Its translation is CASSGGQGGPSSYEQYF.

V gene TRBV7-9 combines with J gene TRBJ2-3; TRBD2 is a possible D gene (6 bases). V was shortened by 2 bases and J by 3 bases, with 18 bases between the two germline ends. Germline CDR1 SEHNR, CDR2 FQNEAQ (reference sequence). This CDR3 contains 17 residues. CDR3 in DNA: TGTGCCAGCAGCTTAAATGTTCGAGCGGGTACAACAGATACGCAGTATTTT. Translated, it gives CASSLNVRAGTTDTQYF.

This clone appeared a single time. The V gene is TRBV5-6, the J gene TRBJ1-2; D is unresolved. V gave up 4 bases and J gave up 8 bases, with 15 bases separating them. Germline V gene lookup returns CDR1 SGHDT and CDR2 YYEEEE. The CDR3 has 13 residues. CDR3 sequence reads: CASSAYHQSGYTF. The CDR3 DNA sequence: TGTGCCAGCAGCGCCTATCACCAGAGCGGCTACACCTTC.

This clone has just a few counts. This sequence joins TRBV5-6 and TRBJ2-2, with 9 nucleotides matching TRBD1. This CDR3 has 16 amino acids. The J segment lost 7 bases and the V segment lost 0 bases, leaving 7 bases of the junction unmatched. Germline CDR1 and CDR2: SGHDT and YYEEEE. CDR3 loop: CASSLVTDRGGGELFF. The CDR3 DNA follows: TGTGCCAGCAGCTTGGTAACGGACAGGGGAGGCGGGGAGCTGTTTTTT. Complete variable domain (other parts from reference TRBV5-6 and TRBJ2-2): DAGVTQSPTHLIKTRGQQVTLRCSPKSGHDTVSWYQQALGQGPQFIFQYYEEEERQRGNFPDRFSGHQFPNYSSELNVNALLLGDSALYLCASSLVTDRGGGELFFGEGSRLTVL.